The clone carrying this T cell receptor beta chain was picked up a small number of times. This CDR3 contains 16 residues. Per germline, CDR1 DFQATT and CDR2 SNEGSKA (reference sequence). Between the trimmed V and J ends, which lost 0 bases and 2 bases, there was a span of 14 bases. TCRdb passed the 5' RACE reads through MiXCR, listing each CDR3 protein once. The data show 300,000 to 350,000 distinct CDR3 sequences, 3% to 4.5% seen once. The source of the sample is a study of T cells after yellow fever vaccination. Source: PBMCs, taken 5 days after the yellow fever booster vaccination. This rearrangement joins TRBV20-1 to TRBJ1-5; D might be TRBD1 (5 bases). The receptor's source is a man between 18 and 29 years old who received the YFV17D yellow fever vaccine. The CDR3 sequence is CSARDPEGKGNQPQHF. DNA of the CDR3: TGCAGTGCTAGAGACCCGGAGGGGAAGGGCAATCAGCCCCAGCATTTT.